This record concerns one T cell receptor beta chain sequence. The CDR3 is 13 residues long. Germline lookup yields CDR1 LNHDA and CDR2 SQIVND (reference sequence). With 6 bases removed from V and 3 bases from J, the gap between germline ends came to 9 bases. Per the authors' pipeline: Reference gene primer amplification gave nucleated cell count estimates. Measured with immunoSEQ multiplex PCR; TCRdb has only the in-frame clones, and not every one. Clonal size and the V and J genes are those of that table, whereas D and trimming came from the DNA. The top ten clones hold about a sixth of a sample with fewer than 65,000 clones, approximately 92% of them seen once. Seattle's cohort entered during active infection and was followed longitudinally. The entry originates in a study of blood T cell repertoires in COVID-19. Study in general: Some COVID-19 samples were acute and others convalescent; all came from the United States, Italy and Spain. From T cells, B-cell-depleted T cells, or PBMCs came the material, which was cDNA or gDNA.

The V call is TRBV19, the J call TRBJ1-5; D is unresolved. Input material: peripheral blood. The origin of this receptor is a woman aged 60 to 75 with COVID-19, enrolled during active disease. The CDR3 DNA follows: TGTGCCAGTAGGGCGGCGCTCAATCAGCCCCAGCATTTT. Translating it yields CASRAALNQPQHF.